A single sample is the source of the 2 T cell receptor beta chains below, sequenced in a study of OX40 agonist ivuxolimab in advanced cancers. Data came from immunoSEQ multiplex PCR; TCRdb stores just in-frame clones and leaves some out. Among about 18,000 clones, 65% to 90% were seen once, and the ten largest hold 13%. The specimen comprised CD4+ or CD8+ T cells sorted from blood, sampled in a trial of the OX40 agonist ivuxolimab. The receptors were sampled from an adult with an advanced solid tumor such as melanoma, head and neck, liver or kidney cancer.

The rearrangement joins TRBV6-6 to TRBJ2-7; a possible D gene is TRBD1 (5 bases). With 2 bases removed from V and 4 bases from J, the gap between germline ends came to 6 bases. Germline lookup yields CDR1 MNHNY and CDR2 SVGAGI (reference sequence). CDR3 length equals 12 residues. DNA of the CDR3: TGTGCCAGCAGTTACAGACAGTACGAGCAGTACTTC. This translates into CASSYRQYEQYF.

J is TRBJ2-2 and V is TRBV7-3; 11 bases agree with TRBD2. With 5 bases clipped from V and 1 base from J, the junction kept 3 bases outside the gene matches. Looked up from germline, CDR1 is SGHTA and CDR2 is FQGTGA. The length of the CDR3 is 16 residues. CDR3 bases: TGTGCCAGCAGCCCGACTAGCGGGGTGAACACCGGGGAGCTGTTTTTT. It translates to CASSPTSGVNTGELFF.